This paragraph reports one TCR beta chain. Which antigen it targets is not known. The input lacks base qualities; no much larger clone sits a single base away. Read against the paper, the sample's time point label means: baseline before first vaccination. This sample's treatment or condition label indicates: meningococcal conjugate vaccine given as trial control. The vaccinee samples were drawn from two UK trials, COV001 and COV002, one of which was a single-blind randomized controlled phase 2/3 trial testing AZD1222 (ChAdOx1 nCoV-19) in healthy adults. For TCRbeta chain sequencing, PBMC samples were collected from trial participants at day 0 and at day 28 after the second dose. The data belong to a study of T cell responses to AZD1222 COVID-19 vaccine (dated by TCRdb to about 2021). For the study in its entirety: TCR sequencing covered some 250 trial participants: 207 given two doses of AZD1222 and 26 given two doses of MenACWY control vaccine. Trial participants were enrolled by age into subgroups of 18-55, 56-69 and 70-plus years, and about 150, 27 and 61 TCR-sequenced participants, respectively, were included in these subgroups.

On the study overall, not on this receptor specifically: No day 14 peak-response samples were available, so repertoires were characterized only after the peak T cell response. Nearly half of unique spike-specific TCRs reportedly recognized epitopes outside regions mutated in the B.1.351 and B.1.1.7 variants. The whole spike protein was spanned by vaccine-associated CD4 TCRs, and dominant responses were seen in regions 160-218 and 743-854. In the small 56-69-year group, the increase in depth fell short of significance, most likely because of low power. Conclusions about previously exposed vaccinees were limited because only six AZD1222 recipients were SARS-CoV-2 seropositive at baseline. Most participants were white British and females outnumbered males, and the authors suggested that clonal diversity may have been underestimated. Spike-specific TCR breadth and depth rose significantly after two AZD1222 doses compared with day 0 and with MenACWY recipients.

The CDR3 regions of human TCRbeta chains were analyzed by immunosequencing. Per the source publication's procedure: TCRs in the repertoires were matched against a reference library of SARS-CoV-2-specific TCRs that had been generated with the MIRA antigen-specificity platform. Breadth meant the fraction of unique TCRs that were SARS-CoV-2-associated, whereas depth meant the fraction of total T cells that were SARS-CoV-2-associated. Using the MIRA data, each spike-specific TCR was mapped to the spike region that the TCR reacts to and placed in a CD4 or CD8 class. Log10-transformed breadth and depth values were compared by one-way ANOVA with Sidak's multiple comparisons tests. Here the immuneACCESS table is served through TCRdb, limited to in-frame sequences with V and J called. Missing clones are a known gap in these copies; in checked studies unresolved V genes cover under half, and the rest lacks a known reason. That table is the source of V, J and clone size, and D and trimming were worked out from the DNA. This sample has 200,000 or so clones in its table, and more than 85% of those were observed once. Around 1% of the sample goes to the ten largest clones.

The source of this sequence is an adult in good health. Sample: peripheral blood, taken on day 0 of MenACWY control vaccination.

The DNA sequence is as follows: TGTGCCAGCAGCTTAGTCCAGGGGGGAACGGGCAATCAGCCCCAGCATTTT. Its product reads: CASSLVQGGTGNQPQHF. The sequence links TRBV7-9 to TRBJ1-5; 7 nucleotides in the junction match TRBD1. CDR1 and CDR2 are drawn from the germline V gene (reference sequence): SEHNR, FQNEAQ. Trimming takes 1 base off V and 2 bases off J; junction bases not matched to a gene: 8. From the cysteine up to the phenylalanine, the CDR3 has a length of 17 residues. Kept here is only the CDR3 DNA, which spans 51 bases and is read in frame from base 1.